This T cell receptor beta chain is from a study of metastatic and nonmetastatic thyroid tumors. Overall study context: Across peripheral blood and tumor or nodule tissue samples taken from malignant and benign thyroid patients, the repertoires were compared with one another. Findings and caveats of the study: For both blood and tumor, malignant thyroid tumors reportedly showed significantly higher TCR beta diversity than benign nodules did.

Concerning this clone itself: Its specificity is unknown.

Thyroid surgery was preceded by no treatment in any patient. As processed by the authors: Across clinicopathological groups, CDR3 differences served as the basis for building a distant-metastasis classifier for papillary thyroid cancer. TCRdb re-called clones via MiXCR from the PCR reads. The V and J calls, along with clone size, are taken from TCRdb and not from the paper's own processing. Counted here are 25,000 to 30,000 clones, roughly 14% occurring once; the ten biggest clones make up less than 20%. Sequencing was carried out using blood. This clonotype was sampled from a male donor with papillary thyroid cancer or a benign thyroid nodule (not recorded which). Some clones in this sample may be carry-over from other donors' samples.

The CDR3 coding sequence is TGTGCCAGCAGTTTATGGACAGGAAACTCCTACGAGCAGTACTTC. Protein product: CASSLWTGNSYEQYF. The chain employs TRBV28 and TRBJ2-7; D perhaps matches TRBD1 (6 bases). V was shortened by 0 bases and J by 0 bases, with 9 bases between the two germline ends. CDR1 MDHEN and CDR2 SYDVKM come from the germline V gene. The CDR3 sequence is 15 residues long.